This passage covers 27 T cell receptor beta chains from one sample sequenced in a study of T cells after yellow fever vaccination. In TCRdb, the 5' RACE reads were re-called with MiXCR into one record per CDR3 protein. The data hold about 150,000 distinct CDR3 sequences, with 6.2% observed a single time. This material consisted of CD4+ T cells sorted from PBMCs, taken on the day of the first yellow fever vaccination. The receptors derive from a man younger than 35 who received the YFV17D yellow fever vaccine.

About this clonotype itself: This could be a read error, since a much larger clone is one nucleotide away. CDR3 sequence (DNA): TGTGCCAGCAGCCGGGACAGGGGGCGCACCGGGAAGCTGTTTTTT. This encodes CASSRDRGRTGKLFF. This rearrangement joins TRBV3-1 to TRBJ2-2; 12 bases line up with TRBD1. CDR1 and CDR2 from the germline V gene are LGHDT and YNNKEL (reference sequence). The CDR3 has 15 residues.

A few counts support this clonotype. This sequence joins TRBV7-9 and TRBJ2-1; D may be TRBD1 or TRBD2 (5 bases each). CDR3 size: 14 residues. Germline loops: CDR1 SEHNR, CDR2 FQNEAQ (reference sequence). The V end lost 1 base, the J end lost 9 bases, and 13 bases lay between the germline ends. The CDR3 DNA reads as TGTGCCAGCAGCTTAGTGGGACCGGCCGGTGAGCAGTTCTTC. Residues: CASSLVGPAGEQFF.

V is TRBV12-3 or TRBV12-4 and J is TRBJ2-2; unclear D gene. The CDR3 sequence is 12 residues long. V shed 6 bases and J shed 7 bases, with 9 bases lying between them. The DNA for the CDR3 is TGTGCCAGCAGCCCCCAGGTCGGGGAGCTGTTTTTT. Amino acids: CASSPQVGELFF.

In its sample, this clonotype was seen a few times. This rearrangement joins TRBV5-1 to TRBJ2-6; D is ambiguous. Germline loops: CDR1 SGHRS, CDR2 YFSETQ. This CDR3 has 15 residues. The V gene lost 4 bases and the J gene lost 0 bases, with 8 bases spanning the gap. The DNA for the CDR3 is TGCGCCAGCAGCCAGTCGATCTCTGGGGCCAACGTCCTGACTTTC. It encodes CASSQSISGANVLTF. The complete variable domain, with remaining parts taken from reference TRBV5-1 and TRBJ2-6, reads KAGVTQTPRYLIKTRGQQVTLSCSPISGHRSVSWYQQTPGQGLQFLFEYFSETQRNKGNFPGRFSGRQFSNSRSEMNVSTLELGDSALYLCASSQSISGANVLTFGAGSRLTVL.

This clonotype was observed many times. This chain uses TRBV5-1 with TRBJ2-2; D call uncertain. CDR1 and CDR2 (germline): SGHRS, YFSETQ. The CDR3 is 17 amino acids. The ends were cut back, 0 bases at V and 6 bases at J, with 18 bases in the middle. CDR3 amino acids: CASSLGASTRTSGELFF. In DNA, the CDR3 is TGCGCCAGCAGCTTGGGGGCGTCAACCCGAACGTCCGGGGAGCTGTTTTTT.

The table lists this clonotype with many counts. The V and J genes are TRBV2 and TRBJ2-3; 14 bases are shared with TRBD2. Germline values: CDR1 SNHLY, CDR2 FYNNEI. The J segment lost 6 bases and the V segment lost 6 bases, leaving 5 bases of the junction unmatched. This CDR3 has 15 amino acids. DNA of the CDR3: TGTGCCAGCAGCGGGACTAGCGGGGGTCTTGATACGCAGTATTTT. This encodes CASSGTSGGLDTQYF.

This clonotype appeared a few times. V gene TRBV12-2 combines with J gene TRBJ1-1; the DNA was not used to check the table's D call, TRBD1. TRBV12-2 is designated a pseudogene. This CDR3 comprises 15 residues. CDR3 region: CASRLPGTPNTEAFF. The CDR3 region has the DNA TGTGCAAGTCGCTTACCTGGGACACCGAACACTGAAGCTTTCTTT.

The gene calls are TRBV5-8 and TRBJ2-1; the D gene is possibly TRBD2 (6 bases). The germline V and J ends were trimmed by 1 base and 10 bases, with 12 bases remaining between them. The CDR3 has 13 amino acids. Germline loops: CDR1 SGHTS, CDR2 YDEGEE. CDR3 protein: CASSLTSSKEQFF. In DNA, the CDR3 is TGTGCCAGCAGCTTGACTAGCAGCAAAGAGCAGTTCTTC.

This clonotype was seen repeatedly, ten times or more. The rearrangement links TRBV5-1 to TRBJ2-5; the D gene is possibly TRBD1 (5 bases). The CDR3 spans 14 residues. Germline V CDR1 and CDR2: SGHRS, YFSETQ. V was cut by 0 bases and J by 2 bases, with 8 bases left in between. CDR3 in DNA: TGCGCCAGCAGCTTGGGGACAAGGCAAGAGACCCAGTACTTC. Its translation: CASSLGTRQETQYF.

This clonotype has a handful of counts. This chain uses TRBV4-1 with TRBJ2-2; perhaps TRBD2 as D (7 bases). Germline CDR1 and CDR2: MGHRA and YSYEKL. The length of the CDR3 is 21 residues. The ends were cut back, 0 bases at V and 1 base at J, with 24 bases in the middle. CDR3 sequence reads: CASSQDRLAQGRGGNTGELFF. DNA of the CDR3: TGCGCCAGCAGCCAAGATAGGTTGGCCCAGGGGAGGGGAGGGAACACCGGGGAGCTGTTTTTT.

This clonotype occurred a few times. The chain links TRBV9 to TRBJ2-2; 9 bases align to TRBD2. The V segment lost 5 bases and the J segment 2 bases; nucleotides outside the gene matches: 4. The CDR3 length is 15 residues. Germline lookup yields CDR1 SGDLS and CDR2 YYNGEE. The DNA of the CDR3 is TGTGCCAGCAGTGTTAGCGGGGGTAACACCGGGGAGCTGTTTTTT. This sequence encodes CASSVSGGNTGELFF. The variable domain in full, completed from reference TRBV9 and TRBJ2-2, reads DSGVTQTPKHLITATGQRVTLRCSPRSGDLSVYWYQQSLDQGLQFLIQYYNGEERAKGNILERFSAQQFPDLHSELNLSSLELGDSALYFCASSVSGGNTGELFFGEGSRLTVL.

A few counts support this clonotype. The V and J genes are TRBV18 and TRBJ2-7; D unclear. The CDR3 length is 12 residues. Germline CDR1 KGHSH, CDR2 LQKENI. V shed 6 bases and J shed 1 base, with 7 bases lying between them. CDR3 sequence: CASSDESYEQYF. CDR3 coding DNA: TGTGCCAGCTCTGACGAATCCTACGAGCAGTACTTC.

V and J are TRBV9 and TRBJ2-2; unclear D gene. The germline CDR1 and CDR2 sequences are SGDLS and YYNGEE. CDR3 length: 15 residues. Trimming stripped 4 bases from V and 0 bases from J, with 10 bases between. The CDR3 DNA reads as TGTGCCAGCAGCCCGCTGCATACGAACACCGGGGAGCTGTTTTTT. This sequence encodes CASSPLHTNTGELFF.

The genes are TRBV7-9 and TRBJ1-5; D perhaps matches TRBD1 (5 bases). The germline gives CDR1 SEHNR, CDR2 FQNEAQ (reference sequence). V was clipped by 7 bases and J by 3 bases, with 16 bases between them. There are 15 residues in the CDR3. CDR3 protein: CASTQGGDPNQPQHF. In nucleotides, the CDR3 is TGTGCCAGCACCCAGGGCGGGGACCCCAATCAGCCCCAGCATTTT.

This clonotype was observed at least ten times. The rearrangement links TRBV9 to TRBJ2-2, with TRBD1 identical over 7 bases. The V gene end was trimmed by 1 base and the J gene end by 6 bases; junction bases not matched to a gene: 3. This CDR3 spans 14 amino acids. Per germline, CDR1 SGDLS and CDR2 YYNGEE. The CDR3 loop reads CASSVNRGPGELFF. The CDR3 bases are TGTGCCAGCAGCGTAAACAGGGGTCCCGGGGAGCTGTTTTTT. The variable domain in full, completed from reference TRBV9 and TRBJ2-2, reads DSGVTQTPKHLITATGQRVTLRCSPRSGDLSVYWYQQSLDQGLQFLIQYYNGEERAKGNILERFSAQQFPDLHSELNLSSLELGDSALYFCASSVNRGPGELFFGEGSRLTVL.

This chain uses TRBV12-3 or TRBV12-4 with TRBJ1-4; 9 bases are a match to TRBD1. V shed 3 bases, J shed 7 bases, and the junction held 18 bases outside the gene matches. The CDR3 sequence is 19 residues long. CDR3 in amino acids: CASSFRLRDRARTGEKLFF. In DNA form, the CDR3 reads TGTGCCAGCAGTTTCCGCCTCCGGGACAGGGCCCGGACTGGTGAAAAACTGTTTTTT.

This clonotype was seen a handful of times. This chain joins TRBV10-3 and TRBJ1-2; D not certain. V shed 9 bases and J shed 1 base, with 9 bases lying between them. Per germline, CDR1 ENHRY and CDR2 SYGVKD. This CDR3 contains 12 residues. The CDR3 sequence: CAMGGNNYGYTF. CDR3 coding DNA: TGTGCCATGGGAGGGAATAACTATGGCTACACCTTC.

This clonotype has just a few counts. The V and J genes are TRBV7-7 and TRBJ2-1; TRBD2 agrees at 14 bases. The CDR3 totals 19 residues. Trimming took 6 bases from V and 6 from J; bases not matched to a gene: 16. Germline V gene lookup returns CDR1 SSHAT and CDR2 FNYEAQ (reference sequence). The CDR3: CASSRGLAGGLTNPNEQFF. CDR3 nucleotide sequence: TGTGCCAGCAGTCGAGGACTAGCGGGGGGCCTCACGAACCCCAATGAGCAGTTCTTC.

This chain uses TRBV6-5 with TRBJ1-5; D call uncertain. Between the trimmed V and J ends, which lost 4 bases and 6 bases, there was a span of 16 bases. CDR1 is MNHEY, CDR2 SVGAGI, per germline. CDR3 length: 15 amino acids. The CDR3 nucleotides are TGTGCCAGCAGTTCGGGGTACGCGGGCGGTCAGCCCCAGCATTTT. It specifies CASSSGYAGGQPQHF.

This clonotype came up many times. The chain joins TRBV5-4 to TRBJ2-2, with D unresolved. This CDR3 region has 13 residues. Germline assignment: CDR1 SGHNT and CDR2 YYREEE (reference sequence). The V gene lost 5 bases and the J gene lost 4 bases, with 9 bases spanning the gap. CDR3 nucleotides: TGTGCCAGCAGTCTCGTCCCCACCGGGGAGCTGTTTTTT. The encoded protein is CASSLVPTGELFF.

This clonotype was counted only a few times. The chain is built from TRBV20-1 and TRBJ2-5; D uncertain. Germline V gene sequence: CDR1 DFQATT, CDR2 SNEGSKA (reference sequence). The germline V and J ends were trimmed by 3 bases and 2 bases, with 13 bases remaining between them. The CDR3 length is 14 residues. The CDR3 nucleotides read TGCAGTGCTAGGACGGGTCGGGCGCAAGAGACCCAGTACTTC. Protein product: CSARTGRAQETQYF.

At least ten counts were recorded for this clonotype. This sequence joins TRBV12-3 or TRBV12-4 and TRBJ2-4, with TRBD2 matching 7 bases. V was clipped by 5 bases and J by 0 bases; unmatched bases: 7. The CDR3 contains 16 residues. This CDR3 is CASSVTSRLAKNIQYF. CDR3 DNA: TGTGCCAGCAGTGTGACTAGCCGTCTAGCCAAAAACATTCAGTACTTC.

This clonotype came up many times. The chain has TRBV4-2 and TRBJ1-4; TRBD1 agrees at 8 bases. CDR1 and CDR2 (germline): LGHNA, YNFKEQ. With V trimmed by 1 base and J by 6 bases, 4 bases remained unmatched. The CDR3 has 15 amino acids. The CDR3 DNA reads as TGTGCCAGCAGCCAAGGACAGGGGAATTATGAAAAACTGTTTTTT. It is translated as CASSQGQGNYEKLFF.

This chain links TRBV20-1 with TRBJ2-7; 8 nucleotides line up with TRBD1. Trimming cost V 0 bases and J 4 bases; bases outside gene matches: 5. The V gene's germline CDR1 is DFQATT and CDR2 SNEGSKA (reference sequence). This CDR3 region has 14 residues. The CDR3: CSAREQGARYEQYV. The DNA for the CDR3 is TGCAGTGCTAGAGAGCAGGGGGCGCGGTACGAGCAGTACGTC.

This clonotype was counted many times. The chain carries TRBV9 and TRBJ1-2; possible D gene TRBD1, 6 bases. Trimming pared 3 bases from V and 4 bases from J, leaving 25 bases between. The germline V gene has CDR1 SGDLS and CDR2 YYNGEE. The CDR3 extends over 18 amino acids. DNA for the CDR3: TGTGCCAGCAGCGGAAGACTGACCCAGGGGAAGTCCAGCTATGGCTACACCTTC. Encoded protein: CASSGRLTQGKSSYGYTF.

This clonotype showed up just a few times. The chain joins TRBV19 to TRBJ1-2, with D hard to call. Germline assignment: CDR1 LNHDA and CDR2 SQIVND (reference sequence). Trimming shortened V by 6 bases and J by 9 bases, and 23 bases separated the two germline ends. This CDR3 spans 15 amino acids. CDR3 loop: CASRNLPTDLSRYTF. The DNA of the CDR3 is TGTGCCAGTAGGAATCTCCCGACGGACCTATCTCGCTACACCTTC.

The gene calls are TRBV5-1 and TRBJ2-3; 15 bases are shared with TRBD2. The CDR3 sequence is 18 residues long. Germline-derived CDR1 and CDR2 are SGHRS and YFSETQ. Trimming cost V 4 bases and J 1 base; bases outside gene matches: 7. CDR3 DNA: TGCGCCAGCAGCACCGGGACTAGCGGGGGGCTGGGCACAGATACGCAGTATTTT. It translates to CASSTGTSGGLGTDTQYF.